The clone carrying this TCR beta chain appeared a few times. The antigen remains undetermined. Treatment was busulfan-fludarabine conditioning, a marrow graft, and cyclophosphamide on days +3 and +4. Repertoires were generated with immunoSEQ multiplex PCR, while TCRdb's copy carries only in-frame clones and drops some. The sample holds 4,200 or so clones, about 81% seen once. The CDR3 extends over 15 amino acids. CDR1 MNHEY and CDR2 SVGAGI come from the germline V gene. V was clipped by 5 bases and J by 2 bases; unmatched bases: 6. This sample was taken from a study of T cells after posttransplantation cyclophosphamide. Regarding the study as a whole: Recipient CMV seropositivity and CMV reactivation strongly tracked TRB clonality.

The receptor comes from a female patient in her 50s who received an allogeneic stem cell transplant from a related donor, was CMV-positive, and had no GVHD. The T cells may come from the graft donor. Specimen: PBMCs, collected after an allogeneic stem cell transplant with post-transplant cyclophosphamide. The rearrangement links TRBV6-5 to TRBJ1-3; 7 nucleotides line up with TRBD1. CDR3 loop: CASSPRTGAGNTIYF. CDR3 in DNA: TGTGCCAGCAGTCCAAGAACAGGGGCTGGAAACACCATATATTTT.